This T cell receptor (beta chain) is drawn from a study of OX40 agonist ivuxolimab in advanced cancers. About the study: Patients received ivuxolimab, an agonistic anti-OX40 (CD134) antibody. The eligibility criteria allowed prior anti-PD-1, anti-PD-L1 or anti-CTLA-4 therapy, and around 38% had some. Study results and caveats: On average, CD8+ T cells had more expanded clones than CD4+.

Trimming took 2 bases from V and 2 from J, leaving 7 bases between them. From germline, CDR1 is MDHEN and CDR2 SYDVKM. The CDR3 length is 15 residues. Assay used: immunoSEQ multiplex PCR; TCRdb lists only in-frame clones, some missing. Of 55,000 to 75,000 clones detected, around 87% appear once; the ten largest clones hold approximately 2%. Of note for this clone: The antigen remains undetermined.

Patients were ruled out by autoimmune disease history or systemic immunosuppression. The source of this sequence is an adult with an advanced solid tumor such as melanoma, head and neck, liver or kidney cancer. The material was CD4+ or CD8+ T cells sorted from blood, obtained in a trial of the OX40 agonist ivuxolimab. The chain uses TRBV28 and TRBJ2-6, with unresolved D. The CDR3 loop is CASSLQGPGANVLTF. The CDR3 coding sequence is TGTGCCAGCAGTTTACAAGGGCCTGGGGCCAACGTCCTGACTTTC.